The 27 T cell receptor beta chains below all came from one sample that was sequenced in a study of T-cell memory formation after mild COVID-19. TCRdb re-derived calls from the 5' RACE reads in MiXCR, one entry per CDR3 protein. The data hold roughly 500,000 distinct CDR3 sequences, with over 20% observed a single time. Input material: PBMCs or a T cell subset sorted from them (not recorded which). Every receptor here comes from an adult woman who had mild COVID-19 (a few samples of this study predate the infection). Cell type and time point are not known.

The chain employs TRBV23-1 and TRBJ1-5; D is uncertain. TRBV23-1 is identified as an open reading frame with a role that is uncertain. This CDR3 is built from 12 residues. V was shortened by 10 bases and J by 9 bases, with 16 bases between the two germline ends. For the CDR3, the DNA is TGCGCCACCCTCTTCGGGGTACCGCCCCAGCATTTT. It translates to CATLFGVPPQHF.

The chain links TRBV6-2 or TRBV6-3 to TRBJ2-3; D unclear. V was cut by 2 bases and J by 3 bases, with 12 bases left in between. Germline V gene sequence: CDR1 MNHEY, CDR2 SVGEGT. This CDR3 is built from 15 residues. This CDR3 reads CASSYNLVGTDTQYF. CDR3 DNA sequence: TGTGCCAGCAGTTACAACTTGGTAGGAACAGATACGCAGTATTTT.

This clonotype occurred a few times. The chain links TRBV5-1 to TRBJ2-7, with D perhaps matching TRBD2 (5 bases). Germline values: CDR1 SGHRS, CDR2 YFSETQ. This CDR3 has 13 amino acids. The V end lost 4 bases, the J end lost 0 bases, and 8 bases lay between the germline ends. The CDR3 loop reads CASSVTSSYEQYF. The CDR3 nucleotides read TGCGCCAGCAGCGTAACTAGCTCCTACGAGCAGTACTTC. The complete variable domain, with remaining parts taken from reference TRBV5-1 and TRBJ2-7, reads KAGVTQTPRYLIKTRGQQVTLSCSPISGHRSVSWYQQTPGQGLQFLFEYFSETQRNKGNFPGRFSGRQFSNSRSEMNVSTLELGDSALYLCASSVTSSYEQYFGPGTRLTVT.

The chain links TRBV19 to TRBJ1-1, with TRBD1 matching 8 bases. V lost 5 bases to trimming and J lost 1 base; unmatched junction nucleotides: 6. Germline V gives CDR1 LNHDA, CDR2 SQIVND (reference sequence). The CDR3 consists of 15 residues. The CDR3 spells CASSPRQGPNTEAFF. The CDR3 DNA follows: TGTGCCAGTAGTCCTAGACAGGGGCCGAACACTGAAGCTTTCTTT.

The V and J genes are TRBV7-2 and TRBJ2-1; D gene ambiguous. Trimming shortened V by 0 bases and J by 13 bases, and 13 bases separated the two germline ends. Germline CDR1 reads SGHTA; CDR2 reads FQGNSA. The CDR3 is 13 residues long. The CDR3 protein is CASSLAPDVRQFF. DNA of the CDR3: TGTGCCAGCAGCTTAGCCCCCGATGTGAGACAGTTCTTC.

This clonotype appeared a few times. This chain connects TRBV5-1 to TRBJ2-7, with 8 bases lining up with TRBD2. CDR3 length: 14 amino acids. The trim removed 2 bases at V and 6 bases at J, leaving 7 bases unmatched. Germline CDR1 reads SGHRS; CDR2 reads YFSETQ. CDR3 nucleotide sequence: TGCGCCAGCAGCTTAGGAGCGGGAGAGGGCGAGCAGTACTTC. Translating it yields CASSLGAGEGEQYF.

This clonotype was detected only a few times. This rearrangement joins TRBV7-2 to TRBJ2-1, with 10 bases matching TRBD2. The CDR3 covers 15 residues. Losses at the gene ends were 5 bases for V and 4 bases for J; bases not matched to a gene: 5. The germline CDR1 and CDR2 sequences are SGHTA and FQGNSA. The DNA of the CDR3 is TGTGCCAGCAGCCCGGAGCGGGGGGGGTACAATGAGCAGTTCTTC. Translation gives CASSPERGGYNEQFF.

In its sample, this clonotype was seen a few times. The V and J genes are TRBV4-2 and TRBJ1-1; possibly TRBD1 for D (6 bases). Per the germline V gene, CDR1 is LGHNA and CDR2 is YNFKEQ. CDR3 size: 15 residues. Trimming pared 5 bases from V and 3 bases from J, leaving 16 bases between. As DNA, the CDR3 is TGTGCCAGCAGCTCCCGGGGGGAGGGGGACACTGAAGCTTTCTTT. Translation gives CASSSRGEGDTEAFF.

This clonotype was observed a few times. The rearrangement joins TRBV10-3 to TRBJ2-1; TRBD2 matches 8 bases. The V gene end was trimmed by 7 bases and the J gene end by 6 bases; junction bases not matched to a gene: 5. The CDR3 covers 13 residues. CDR1 ENHRY and CDR2 SYGVKD come from the germline V gene. CDR3 DNA sequence: TGTGCCATCACCTCGACTAGCGCCAATGAGCAGTTCTTC. Its translation: CAITSTSANEQFF.

There are many counts of this clonotype. The chain uses TRBV15 and TRBJ2-1; D is tentatively TRBD1 or TRBD2 (5 bases each). Deletions cut 4 bases from V and 3 bases from J, with 22 bases between. This CDR3 contains 18 residues. CDR1 is LNHNV, CDR2 YYDKDF, per germline (reference sequence). CDR3 sequence: CATSTPKGTLQVYNEQFF. Written as DNA, the CDR3 is TGTGCCACCAGCACCCCCAAGGGGACGTTGCAGGTCTACAATGAGCAGTTCTTC.

This clonotype was recorded a few times. The chain recombines TRBV12-3 or TRBV12-4 with TRBJ2-1; D is uncertain. Trimming cost V 2 bases and J 6 bases, with 11 bases left between them. The CDR3 is 14 amino acids. The CDR3 is CASSLMGQANEQFF. CDR3 nucleotides: TGTGCCAGCAGTTTAATGGGCCAGGCCAATGAGCAGTTCTTC.

This sequence joins TRBV27 and TRBJ2-1; D not certain. The CDR3 totals 14 residues. Trimming left V 2 bases short and J 7 bases short, with 12 bases between. Germline CDR1 and CDR2: MNHEY and SMNVEV (reference sequence). The CDR3: CASSLGRGSNEQFF. CDR3 nucleotides: TGTGCCAGCAGTTTAGGCCGTGGCAGTAATGAGCAGTTCTTC.

This clonotype came up a few times. This chain connects TRBV9 to TRBJ2-1; 11 nucleotides agree with TRBD2. From germline, CDR1 is SGDLS and CDR2 YYNGEE. The junction had 5 bases not matched to a gene; V was cut back by 3 bases and J by 6 bases. The CDR3 is 15 residues long. CDR3 amino acids: CASSATSGSPNEQFF. The DNA of the CDR3 is TGTGCCAGCAGCGCCACTAGCGGGAGTCCCAATGAGCAGTTCTTC. The variable domain in full, completed from reference TRBV9 and TRBJ2-1, reads DSGVTQTPKHLITATGQRVTLRCSPRSGDLSVYWYQQSLDQGLQFLIQYYNGEERAKGNILERFSAQQFPDLHSELNLSSLELGDSALYFCASSATSGSPNEQFFGPGTRLTVL.

This clonotype was seen a few times. The chain carries TRBV7-9 and TRBJ1-5, with D perhaps matching TRBD1 (6 bases). Per the germline V gene, CDR1 is SEHNR and CDR2 is FQNEAQ (reference sequence). The CDR3 has 17 amino acids. V dropped 0 bases and J dropped 3 bases, with 15 bases sitting between them. CDR3 loop: CASSLAVSGTTNQPQHF. In DNA form, the CDR3 reads TGTGCCAGCAGCTTAGCAGTCTCCGGGACAACCAATCAGCCCCAGCATTTT.

The rearrangement uses TRBV18 and TRBJ2-7; TRBD1 agrees at 10 bases. CDR3 size: 15 residues. Germline V gives CDR1 KGHSH, CDR2 LQKENI. The V segment lost 6 bases and the J segment 4 bases; nucleotides outside the gene matches: 9. The DNA of the CDR3 is TGTGCCAGCTCGCCCCTCGGGACAGGGGCGTACGAGCAGTACTTC. This sequence encodes CASSPLGTGAYEQYF.

V is TRBV7-3 and J is TRBJ1-6; no definite D call. V lost 0 bases, J lost 12 bases, and 12 bases lay in between. Germline V lookup: CDR1 SGHTA, CDR2 FQGTGA. This CDR3 has 14 residues. The CDR3 loop is CASSLTGFIEPLHF. The DNA of the CDR3 is TGTGCCAGCAGCTTAACAGGGTTCATAGAACCCCTCCACTTT.

In DNA form, the CDR3 reads TGTGCCAGCAGCGAACCGGGCTTCTCTGGAAACACCATATATTTT. Amino acid sequence: CASSEPGFSGNTIYF. V gene TRBV7-9 combines with J gene TRBJ1-3, with no clear D. CDR3 size: 15 residues. Per germline, CDR1 SEHNR and CDR2 FQNEAQ (reference sequence). The V and J ends lost 5 bases and 0 bases respectively, with 11 bases between them.

This clonotype has just a few counts. The chain combines TRBV7-2 with TRBJ2-7; maybe TRBD1 (6 bases). The CDR3 has 15 residues. Per germline, CDR1 SGHTA and CDR2 FQGNSA. Trimming cost V 5 bases and J 0 bases, with 14 bases left between them. The DNA of the CDR3 is TGTGCCAGCAGCCCCGGGACAAGCAGCTCCTACGAGCAGTACTTC. Residues: CASSPGTSSSYEQYF.

This clonotype was detected many times. This rearrangement joins TRBV12-3 or TRBV12-4 to TRBJ2-3, with D unclear. The germline V and J ends were trimmed by 3 bases and 0 bases, with 10 bases remaining between them. The CDR3 sequence is 15 residues long. CDR3 DNA: TGTGCCAGCAGTTTGTGGTCAGCAAGCACAGATACGCAGTATTTT. It encodes CASSLWSASTDTQYF.

The chain employs TRBV15 and TRBJ2-5; TRBD2 might be the D (6 bases). This CDR3 has 15 residues. V dropped 1 base and J dropped 5 bases, with 14 bases sitting between them. Germline CDR1 reads LNHNV; CDR2 reads YYDKDF (reference sequence). CDR3 nucleotides: TGTGCCACCAGCAGAGGCACCAAAAGCGGGGAGACCCAGTACTTC. Amino acid sequence: CATSRGTKSGETQYF.

A few counts support this clonotype. Written as DNA, the CDR3 is TGTGCCAGCAGTTTGGCGGGACCCGCCCAAGAGACCCAGTACTTC. This codes for CASSLAGPAQETQYF. The chain carries TRBV12-3 or TRBV12-4 and TRBJ2-5; tentatively, D is TRBD2 (6 bases). CDR3 length: 15 amino acids. Trimming shortened V by 3 bases and J by 1 base, and 12 bases separated the two germline ends.

This clonotype was found many times. The J gene is TRBJ2-3, the V gene TRBV5-1, with D unresolved. Germline V gene data show CDR1 as SGHRS and CDR2 as YFSETQ. Trimming left V 4 bases short and J 0 bases short, with 12 bases between. The CDR3 spans 15 residues. DNA of the CDR3: TGCGCCAGCAGCGCCGCTCAACGTAGCACAGATACGCAGTATTTT. Translation: CASSAAQRSTDTQYF.

This clonotype came up a few times. DNA of the CDR3: TGTGCCAGCTCACCCCGTGAGGCGATGAACACTGAAGCTTTCTTT. Its protein is CASSPREAMNTEAFF. This chain joins TRBV18 and TRBJ1-1; D not resolved. The CDR3 consists of 15 residues. CDR1 is KGHSH and CDR2 is LQKENI in the germline V gene. V gave up 3 bases and J gave up 0 bases, with 11 bases separating them.

This clonotype was counted a few times. V and J are TRBV18 and TRBJ2-3, with TRBD2 as a possible D gene (6 bases). The CDR3 totals 14 residues. The V gene's germline CDR1 is KGHSH and CDR2 LQKENI. Trimming removed 6 bases at V and 6 bases at J, with 16 bases between. The CDR3 DNA reads TGTGCCAGCTCTCTTAAGCGGGTGGACGATACGCAGTATTTT. This gives the protein CASSLKRVDDTQYF.

The chain links TRBV6-5 to TRBJ2-7; a possible D gene is TRBD1 (7 bases). Trimming shortened V by 0 bases and J by 6 bases, and 27 bases separated the two germline ends. CDR3 length: 19 residues. Germline CDR1 and CDR2: MNHEY and SVGAGI. CDR3 loop: CASSYSSTGGGAFAVEQYF. DNA of the CDR3: TGTGCCAGCAGTTACTCAAGCACTGGAGGGGGCGCCTTTGCCGTCGAGCAGTACTTC.

The sample holds a few counts of this clonotype. This chain links TRBV6-5 with TRBJ2-7; TRBD1 agrees at 8 bases. V dropped 6 bases and J dropped 3; count of bases not matched to a gene: 7. From germline, CDR1 is MNHEY and CDR2 SVGAGI. The CDR3 runs to 14 residues. CDR3 protein: CASSRDRGVYEQYF. In nucleotides, the CDR3 is TGTGCCAGCAGCCGCGACAGGGGAGTCTACGAGCAGTACTTC.

This clonotype occurred a few times. The chain has TRBV19 and TRBJ1-2, with 7 bases aligning to TRBD1. The CDR3 extends over 13 amino acids. J was trimmed by 4 bases and V by 10 bases; bases with no gene match: 9. From germline, CDR1 is LNHDA and CDR2 SQIVND (reference sequence). CDR3 loop: CATLGTAGYGYTF. CDR3 nucleotides: TGTGCCACCTTGGGGACAGCTGGCTATGGCTACACCTTC.